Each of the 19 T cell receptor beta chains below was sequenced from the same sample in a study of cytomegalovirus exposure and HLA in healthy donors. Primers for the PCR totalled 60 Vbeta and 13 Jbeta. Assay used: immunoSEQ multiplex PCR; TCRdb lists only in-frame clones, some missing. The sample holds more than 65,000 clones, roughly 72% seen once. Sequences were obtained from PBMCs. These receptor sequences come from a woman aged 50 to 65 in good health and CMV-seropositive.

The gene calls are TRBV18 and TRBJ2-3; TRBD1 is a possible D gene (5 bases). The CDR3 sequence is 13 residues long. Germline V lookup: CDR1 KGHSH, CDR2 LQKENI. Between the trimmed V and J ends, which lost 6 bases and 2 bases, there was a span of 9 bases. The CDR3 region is CASSEGVTDTQYF. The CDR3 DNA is TGTGCCAGCTCCGAAGGGGTCACAGATACGCAGTATTTT.

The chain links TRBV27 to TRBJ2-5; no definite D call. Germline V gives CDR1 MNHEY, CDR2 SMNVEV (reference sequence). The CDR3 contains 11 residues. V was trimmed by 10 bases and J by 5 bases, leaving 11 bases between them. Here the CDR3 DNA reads TGTGCCACCGCGGAGAGGGAGACCCAGTACTTC. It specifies CATAERETQYF.

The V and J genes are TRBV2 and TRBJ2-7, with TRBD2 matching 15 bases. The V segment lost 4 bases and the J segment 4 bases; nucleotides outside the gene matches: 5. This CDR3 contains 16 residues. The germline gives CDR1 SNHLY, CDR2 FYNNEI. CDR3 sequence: CASSGTSGRVRYEQYF. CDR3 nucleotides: TGTGCCAGCAGTGGGACTAGCGGGAGGGTCCGGTACGAGCAGTACTTC.

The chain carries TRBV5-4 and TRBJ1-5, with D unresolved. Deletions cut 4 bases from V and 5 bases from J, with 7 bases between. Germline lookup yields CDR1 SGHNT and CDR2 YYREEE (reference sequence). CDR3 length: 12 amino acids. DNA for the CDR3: TGTGCCAGCAGCCTAGATGATCAGCCCCAGCATTTT. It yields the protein CASSLDDQPQHF.

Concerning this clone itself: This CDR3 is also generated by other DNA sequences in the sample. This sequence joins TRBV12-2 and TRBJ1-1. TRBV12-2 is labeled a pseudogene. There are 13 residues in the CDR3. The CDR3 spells CASRLEGGTEAFF. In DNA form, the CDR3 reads TGTGCAAGTCGCTTAGAAGGAGGCACTGAAGCTTTCTTT.

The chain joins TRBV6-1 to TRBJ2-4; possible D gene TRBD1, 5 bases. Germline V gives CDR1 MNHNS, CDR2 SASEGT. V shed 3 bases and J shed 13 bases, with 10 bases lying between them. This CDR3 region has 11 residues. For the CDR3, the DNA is TGTGCCAGCAGTGAGGGGCCATCCCAGTACTTC. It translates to CASSEGPSQYF.

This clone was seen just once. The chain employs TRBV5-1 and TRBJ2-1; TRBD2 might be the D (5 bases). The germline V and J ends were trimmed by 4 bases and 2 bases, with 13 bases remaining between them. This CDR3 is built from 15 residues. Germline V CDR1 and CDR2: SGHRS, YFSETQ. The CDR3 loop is CASSGGSATYNEQFF. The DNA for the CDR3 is TGCGCCAGCAGCGGTGGGAGCGCAACCTACAATGAGCAGTTCTTC.

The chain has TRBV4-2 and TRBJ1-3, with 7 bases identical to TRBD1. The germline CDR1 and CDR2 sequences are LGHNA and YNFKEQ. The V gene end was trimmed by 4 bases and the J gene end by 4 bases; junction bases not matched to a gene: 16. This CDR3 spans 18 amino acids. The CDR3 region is CASSRGDRVGPWGNTIYF. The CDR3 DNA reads TGTGCCAGCAGCCGGGGAGACAGGGTGGGACCTTGGGGAAACACCATATATTTT.

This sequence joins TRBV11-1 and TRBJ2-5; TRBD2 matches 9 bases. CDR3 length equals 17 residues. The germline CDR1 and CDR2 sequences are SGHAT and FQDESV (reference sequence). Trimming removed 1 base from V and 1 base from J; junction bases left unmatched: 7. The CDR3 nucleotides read TGTGCCAGCAGCTTAGATATGACTAGCGGACCCCAAGAGACCCAGTACTTC. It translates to CASSLDMTSGPQETQYF.

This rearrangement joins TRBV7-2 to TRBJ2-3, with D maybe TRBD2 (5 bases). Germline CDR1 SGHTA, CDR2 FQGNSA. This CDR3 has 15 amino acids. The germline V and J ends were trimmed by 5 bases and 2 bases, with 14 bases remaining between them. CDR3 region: CASSHAGFSTDTQYF. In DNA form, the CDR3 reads TGTGCCAGCAGCCATGCGGGTTTCTCCACAGATACGCAGTATTTT. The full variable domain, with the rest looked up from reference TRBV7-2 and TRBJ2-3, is GAGVSQSPSNKVTEKGKDVELRCDPISGHTALYWYRQSLGQGLEFLIYFQGNSAPDKSGLPSDRFSAERTGGSVSTLTIQRTQQEDSAVYLCASSHAGFSTDTQYFGPGTRLTVL.

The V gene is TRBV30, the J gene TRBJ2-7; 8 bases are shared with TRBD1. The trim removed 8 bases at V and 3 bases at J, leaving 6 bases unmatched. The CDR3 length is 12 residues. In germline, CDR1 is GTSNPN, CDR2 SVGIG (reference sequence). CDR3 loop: CAGQGAYYEQYF. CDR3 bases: TGTGCCGGTCAGGGGGCCTACTACGAGCAGTACTTC.

The CDR3 DNA is TGCAGCGTTGTCGAAGGGGCAGATACGCAGTATTTT. Translating gives CSVVEGADTQYF. This sequence joins TRBV29-1 and TRBJ2-3; perhaps TRBD1 as D (5 bases). Germline lookup yields CDR1 SQVTM and CDR2 ANQGSEA. Between the trimmed V and J ends, which lost 4 bases and 4 bases, there was a span of 9 bases. The CDR3 runs to 12 residues.

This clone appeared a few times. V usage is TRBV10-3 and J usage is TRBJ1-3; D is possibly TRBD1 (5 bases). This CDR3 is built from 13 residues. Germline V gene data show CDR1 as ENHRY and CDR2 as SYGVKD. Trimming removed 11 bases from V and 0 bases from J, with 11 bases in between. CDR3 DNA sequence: TGTGCCGTTCAGGGTTCCTCTGGAAACACCATATATTTT. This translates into CAVQGSSGNTIYF.

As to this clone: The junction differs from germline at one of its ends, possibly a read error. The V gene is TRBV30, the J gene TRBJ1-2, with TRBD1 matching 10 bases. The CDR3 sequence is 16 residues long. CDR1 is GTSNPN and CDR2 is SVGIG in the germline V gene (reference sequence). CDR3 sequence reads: CAWGVAIGTGAYGYTF. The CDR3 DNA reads TGTGCCTGGGGTGTCGCTATCGGGACAGGGGCCTATGGCTACACCTTC.

CDR3 sequence (DNA): TGTGCCACCACCCTAGGGAACACTGAAGCTTTCTTT. This sequence encodes CATTLGNTEAFF. The rearrangement links TRBV15 to TRBJ1-1; D gene uncertain. The CDR3 spans 12 residues. V lost 7 bases and J lost 1, with 7 bases in between. Germline assignment: CDR1 LNHNV and CDR2 YYDKDF (reference sequence).

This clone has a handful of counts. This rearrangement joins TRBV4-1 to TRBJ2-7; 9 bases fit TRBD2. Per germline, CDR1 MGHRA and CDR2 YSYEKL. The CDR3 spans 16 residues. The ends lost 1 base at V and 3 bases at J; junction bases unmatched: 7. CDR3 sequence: CASSQGRLAGFYEQYF. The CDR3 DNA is TGCGCCAGCAGCCAAGGTAGGCTAGCGGGATTCTACGAGCAGTACTTC.

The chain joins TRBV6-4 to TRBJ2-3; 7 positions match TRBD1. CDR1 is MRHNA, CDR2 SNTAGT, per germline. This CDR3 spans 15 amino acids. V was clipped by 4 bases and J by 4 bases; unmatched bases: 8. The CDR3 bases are TGTGCCAGCAGTGTGGGTAAGGGGGCTGCAGATACGCAGTATTTT. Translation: CASSVGKGAADTQYF.

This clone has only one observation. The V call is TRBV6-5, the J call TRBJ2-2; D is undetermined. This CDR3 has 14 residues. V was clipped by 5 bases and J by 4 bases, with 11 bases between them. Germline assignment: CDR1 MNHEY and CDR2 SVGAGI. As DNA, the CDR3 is TGTGCCAGCAGTCCTGTAGGAGTCACCGGGGAGCTGTTTTTT. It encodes CASSPVGVTGELFF.

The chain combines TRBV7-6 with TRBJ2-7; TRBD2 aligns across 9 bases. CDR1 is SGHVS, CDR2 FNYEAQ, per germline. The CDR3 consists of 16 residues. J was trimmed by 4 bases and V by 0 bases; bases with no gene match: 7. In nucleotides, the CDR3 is TGTGCCAGCAGCTTAGCTGTGGCTAGCGGGAAGTACGAGCAGTACTTC. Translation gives CASSLAVASGKYEQYF.